This entry lists 19 T cell receptor beta chains sequenced from one sample in a study of T cell responses to AZD1222 COVID-19 vaccine. This table comes from immunoSEQ multiplex PCR, and its TCRdb copy is limited to in-frame clones, with some not included. This sample carries 89,000 or so clones, about 86% of them seen once, and the ten largest clones take approximately 5.6%. The source was peripheral blood, collected 28 days after the second AZD1222 dose. These receptors originate from an adult who received the AZD1222 COVID-19 vaccine.

The chain recombines TRBV28 with TRBJ2-7; TRBD1 might be the D (6 bases). CDR3 length: 15 residues. CDR1 and CDR2 from the germline V gene are MDHEN and SYDVKM. Between the trimmed V and J ends, which lost 3 bases and 1 base, there was a span of 13 bases. The CDR3 sequence is CASSFPHGTSYEQYF. CDR3 DNA sequence: TGTGCCAGCAGTTTTCCCCATGGGACATCCTACGAGCAGTACTTC.

This chain connects TRBV28 to TRBJ1-4, with D unresolved. Trimming cost V 2 bases and J 0 bases, with 4 bases left between them. This CDR3 spans 14 amino acids. Germline-derived CDR1 and CDR2 are MDHEN and SYDVKM. In DNA form, the CDR3 reads TGTGCCAGCAGTTTAATGGCAACTAATGAAAAACTGTTTTTT. Its protein is CASSLMATNEKLFF.

The V call is TRBV7-3, the J call TRBJ1-1, with a weak D call TRBD1 (6 bases). Germline CDR1 SGHTA, CDR2 FQGTGA. Trimming took 5 bases from V and 5 from J, leaving 21 bases between them. This CDR3 is built from 16 residues. The CDR3 coding sequence is TGTGCCAGCAGCCTCAACGCGGGGGCCAGGGGTACTGAAGCTTTCTTT. Its protein product is CASSLNAGARGTEAFF.

The rearrangement links TRBV5-1 to TRBJ1-1; TRBD1 might be the D (5 bases). CDR3 length equals 14 residues. Per the germline V gene, CDR1 is SGHRS and CDR2 is YFSETQ. The ends were cut back, 3 bases at V and 3 bases at J, with 12 bases in the middle. The CDR3 nucleotides read TGCGCCAGCAGCTGGGCCGAGGGGTACACTGAAGCTTTCTTT. It yields the protein CASSWAEGYTEAFF.

The chain links TRBV20-1 to TRBJ1-5; D is unclear. Germline V CDR1 and CDR2: DFQATT, SNEGSKA (reference sequence). The CDR3 has 11 residues. The ends were cut back, 6 bases at V and 7 bases at J, with 10 bases in the middle. CDR3 amino acids: CSAASGQPQHF. In DNA, the CDR3 is TGCAGTGCAGCATCGGGGCAGCCCCAGCATTTT.

The count of this clone is one. The chain employs TRBV4-2 and TRBJ1-1; D is possibly TRBD1 (6 bases). The CDR3 consists of 16 residues. Germline CDR1 reads LGHNA; CDR2 reads YNFKEQ. V was trimmed by 3 bases and J by 1 base, leaving 15 bases between them. This chain's CDR3 is CASSHPPRGGNTEAFF. The CDR3 DNA follows: TGTGCCAGCAGCCATCCACCCCGAGGGGGGAACACTGAAGCTTTCTTT.

The gene calls are TRBV7-9 and TRBJ2-4; perhaps TRBD2 as D (5 bases). The CDR3 totals 16 residues. Germline lookup yields CDR1 SEHNR and CDR2 FQNEAQ (reference sequence). V gave up 5 bases and J gave up 11 bases, with 25 bases separating them. CDR3: CASSPRSAGENIVQYF. The CDR3 coding sequence is TGTGCCAGCAGCCCTAGGTCGGCCGGGGAAAACATTGTTCAGTACTTC.

The rearrangement links TRBV7-8 to TRBJ1-1; D unresolved. Germline V gene sequence: CDR1 SGHVS, CDR2 FQNEAQ. CDR3 length: 15 amino acids. V lost 0 bases to trimming and J lost 2 bases, with 10 bases between them. The CDR3 coding sequence is TGTGCCAGCAGCTTAGCCCAGGCAGTAAACACTGAAGCTTTCTTT. Translation: CASSLAQAVNTEAFF. Combining the CDR3 with reference TRBV7-8 and TRBJ1-1 gives the whole variable domain GAGVSQSPRYKVAKRGQDVALRCDPISGHVSLFWYQQALGQGPEFLTYFQNEAQLDKSGLPSDRFFAERPEGSVSTLKIQRTQQEDSAVYLCASSLAQAVNTEAFFGQGTRLTVV.

Only one count was recorded for this clone. The V gene is TRBV19, the J gene TRBJ2-2, with a tentative D call TRBD1 (5 bases). This CDR3 spans 15 amino acids. Germline CDR1 is LNHDA and CDR2 is SQIVND (reference sequence). Trimming shortened V by 7 bases and J by 7 bases, and 19 bases separated the two germline ends. The CDR3 spells CASTVPTGLVGELFF. The CDR3 DNA is TGTGCCAGTACCGTACCCACAGGCCTTGTCGGGGAGCTGTTTTTT.

This chain connects TRBV10-2 to TRBJ2-7; 12 positions match TRBD2. Germline-derived CDR1 and CDR2 are WSHSY and SAAADI. The CDR3 has 14 residues. The ends lost 6 bases at V and 0 bases at J; junction bases unmatched: 0. The CDR3 protein is CASRLAGGSYEQYF. Here the CDR3 DNA reads TGCGCCAGCAGACTAGCGGGAGGCTCCTACGAGCAGTACTTC.

This chain uses TRBV6-5 with TRBJ1-4, with a possible D match to TRBD1 (6 bases). CDR1 MNHEY and CDR2 SVGAGI come from the germline V gene. The ends were cut back, 7 bases at V and 8 bases at J, with 17 bases in the middle. The length of the CDR3 is 14 residues. CDR3 region: CASTQGQGWEKLFF. The CDR3 bases are TGTGCCAGCACTCAGGGGCAGGGGTGGGAAAAACTGTTTTTT.

As DNA, the CDR3 is TGCGCCAGCAGCCCGAGGGCAGGGGTGGGCAATGAGCAGTTCTTC. It yields the protein CASSPRAGVGNEQFF. The J gene is TRBJ2-1, the V gene TRBV5-1, with D perhaps matching TRBD1 (6 bases). Trimming left V 4 bases short and J 6 bases short, with 17 bases between. The CDR3 is 15 residues long. Germline V lookup: CDR1 SGHRS, CDR2 YFSETQ.

This chain connects TRBV4-1 to TRBJ2-5; D might be TRBD1 (5 bases). This CDR3 has 16 amino acids. The V end lost 0 bases, the J end lost 10 bases, and 21 bases lay between the germline ends. The germline gives CDR1 MGHRA, CDR2 YSYEKL. CDR3 amino acids: CASSQEYQGRSVGQYF. The CDR3 coding sequence is TGCGCCAGCAGCCAAGAATATCAGGGCCGGTCAGTGGGCCAGTACTTC.

DNA of the CDR3: TGTGCCAGCAGCTTCGCTGGGGCCAACGTCCTGACTTTC. It encodes CASSFAGANVLTF. The V and J genes are TRBV7-3 and TRBJ2-6, with unresolved D. V shed 3 bases and J shed 2 bases, with 2 bases lying between them. CDR1 and CDR2 (germline): SGHTA, FQGTGA. This CDR3 is 13 amino acids long.

The gene calls are TRBV30 and TRBJ1-2, with a possible D match to TRBD1 (6 bases). The CDR3 is 15 residues long. The V gene's germline CDR1 is GTSNPN and CDR2 SVGIG (reference sequence). V shed 0 bases and J shed 7 bases, with 18 bases lying between them. Here the CDR3 reads CAWSVLDRPRFGYTF. CDR3 bases: TGTGCCTGGAGTGTACTAGACAGGCCCAGATTTGGCTACACCTTC.

The J gene is TRBJ1-2, the V gene TRBV7-9; perhaps TRBD1 as D (6 bases). Germline V gene sequence: CDR1 SEHNR, CDR2 FQNEAQ (reference sequence). This CDR3 is 15 amino acids long. V was trimmed by 5 bases and J by 5 bases, leaving 18 bases between them. DNA of the CDR3: TGTGCCAGCAGCCTCCTCGGGGGGGGCGCGTATGGCTACACCTTC. Its protein product is CASSLLGGGAYGYTF. The whole variable domain, remainder taken from reference TRBV7-9 and TRBJ1-2, is DTGVSQNPRHKITKRGQNVTFRCDPISEHNRLYWYRQTLGQGPEFLTYFQNEAQLEKSRLLSDRFSAERPKGSFSTLEIQRTEQGDSAMYLCASSLLGGGAYGYTFGSGTRLTVV.

V and J are TRBV4-2 and TRBJ2-1; D remains ambiguous. V lost 0 bases and J 0 bases, leaving 21 bases between the germline ends. CDR3 size: 20 residues. Per the germline V gene, CDR1 is LGHNA and CDR2 is YNFKEQ. The CDR3 loop is CASSQEDWVRPSGSYNEQFF. The CDR3 DNA reads TGTGCCAGCAGCCAAGAGGATTGGGTAAGGCCCTCGGGCTCCTACAATGAGCAGTTCTTC.

This clone showed up just once. The J gene is TRBJ2-2, the V gene TRBV6-2 or TRBV6-3, with 15 bases that match TRBD2. With 5 bases clipped from V and 1 base from J, the junction kept 5 bases outside the gene matches. The CDR3 loop spans 18 amino acids. Germline assignment: CDR1 MNHEY and CDR2 SVGEGT. CDR3 protein: CASSPGLAGGRNTGELFF. In nucleotides, the CDR3 is TGTGCCAGCAGTCCAGGACTAGCGGGAGGGCGGAACACCGGGGAGCTGTTTTTT.

The V call is TRBV7-9, the J call TRBJ1-5, with 9 bases that match TRBD1. With V trimmed by 5 bases and J by 1 base, 3 bases remained unmatched. The CDR3 runs to 15 residues. Germline V CDR1 and CDR2: SEHNR, FQNEAQ (reference sequence). CDR3 loop: CASSRGQGSNQPQHF. CDR3 nucleotide sequence: TGTGCCAGCAGCCGCGGACAGGGGAGCAATCAGCCCCAGCATTTT.